The clone carrying this T cell receptor (beta chain) has only one observation. This sample was taken from a study of blood T cell repertoires in COVID-19. Germline V lookup: CDR1 MGHRA, CDR2 YSYEKL. This CDR3 has 15 amino acids. The V and J ends lost 6 bases and 2 bases respectively, with 13 bases between them. Only in-frame clones appear in the TCRdb table, and some are missing; sequencing was by immunoSEQ multiplex PCR. The sample carries roughly 200,000 clones, 85% to 90% recorded once. The source material was peripheral blood. This chain uses TRBV4-1 with TRBJ2-2, with D maybe TRBD2 (5 bases). The source of this sequence is a woman aged 45 to 65 with COVID-19, enrolled during active disease. The chain's CDR3 is CASRPGLYNTGELFF. The CDR3, as DNA: TGCGCCAGCAGACCCGGACTGTATAACACCGGGGAGCTGTTTTTT.